The present entry profiles one TCR beta chain with its context. Its binding antigen is unknown. No much larger clone is present one base from it, and per-base qualities are unavailable. RNA was extracted using the RNeasy kit, and about 0.45 to 1 ug of the RNA was reverse transcribed with random hexamers. TCR beta CDR3 regions were amplified with the immunoSEQ multiplex PCR assay covering 54 Vbeta and 13 Jbeta segments. PCR amplification bias was corrected by using a synthetic template baseline for primer optimization and computational correction. The paper's data handling went like this. Only productive sequences were kept, with reads annotated to V, D and J genes according to IMGT and analyzed in immunoSEQ Analyzer. To calculate clonality, Shannon entropy was normalized by log2 of the number of productive unique sequences and then subtracted from one. Public and private clones were assessed among the 100 most prevalent clones of each patient and control. Susac-specific clones were defined as absent from healthy and MS cohorts, around 980 published viral clones and other ImmuneACCESS disease sequences. TCRdb took the public reads, trimmed them with fastp at Q25, ran MiXCR for clone calling and kept in-frame beta chains. Entries that share a CDR3 protein sequence are merged under the most common genes and DNA. TCRdb, not the original authors, processed these V and J calls. Within this sample are roughly 88,000 distinct CDR3 sequences, with approximately 96% of them counted one time only. The ten largest make up approximately 0.42% of the sample.

The data belong to a study of CD8 T cells in Susac syndrome (dated by TCRdb to between 2018 and 2021). About the investigation overall: Among the sequenced Susac syndrome patients, about 6 had clinically active disease and roughly 8 were in clinical remission. Whether CD8+ T cell activation and differentiation in Susac syndrome was antigen driven was tested using repertoire sequencing. The study compared CD8+ T cell repertoire clonality among 12 healthy donors, about 14 Susac syndrome patients and fewer than 19 multiple sclerosis patients. At blood withdrawal, Susac syndrome patients were either therapy-naive, taking corticosteroids (in some cases with IVIg as well), or taking IVIg alone. Study-wide conclusions, independent of this receptor: The number of individuals in the TCR sequencing and HLA analysis was recognized as being relatively small. Around 15 and five Susac-specific public clones were found in the total CD8+ and CD8+ TEMRA repertoires, respectively. Susac syndrome CD8+ repertoires showed clonal expansion, highest in CD8+ TEMRA cells and greater in clinically active than remitting patients.

Peripheral blood CD8+ and CD4+ T cells from healthy donors, Susac syndrome patients and multiple sclerosis patients were profiled by high-throughput TCR beta sequencing. The Susac syndrome patients fulfilled recently defined diagnostic criteria for either definite or probable disease. Bulk CD8+ and CD4+ T cells were purified by magnetic negative isolation, while CD8+ TEMRA cells were enriched using FACS. Blood was collected in EDTA tubes and processed within 24 hours, with PBMCs isolated through density gradient centrifugation. PBMCs intended for TCR sequencing were frozen in liquid nitrogen and were later thawed in a 37 degrees C water bath. The sorted or isolated CD4+, CD8+ and CD8+ TEMRA cells reached a purity of at least 90%. The sample taken for sequencing was CD8+ T cells from PBMCs. The sequence was collected from a human donor with Susac syndrome.

The nucleotide sequence is TGTGCCAGCAGTCTCCGGGACACTGGTGGCTACACCTTC. It is translated as CASSLRDTGGYTF. The sequence is built from TRBV25-1 and TRBJ1-2; the D gene is perhaps TRBD1, from 6 matching bases. CDR1 and CDR2, looked up from the germline V gene, are MGHDK and SYGVNS. There are 13 amino acids in the CDR3, from cysteine to phenylalanine inclusive. Of the read, only the CDR3 DNA is kept; its 39 bases are in frame from base 1. V is pared back by 5 bases and J by 7 bases, with 14 bases lying between the germline termini.